Below, 23 T cell receptor beta chains from the same sample are listed, as sequenced in a study of blood T cell repertoires in COVID-19. Sequenced by immunoSEQ multiplex PCR; TCRdb stores in-frame clones only, minus some. The sample contains about 69,000 clones, around 89% of which appear only once. The sequenced material came from peripheral blood. These receptors came from a man in his forties or fifties with acute or convalescent COVID-19.

This clone was counted a single time. The V call is TRBV6-5, the J call TRBJ2-5; a weak D match, TRBD1 (5 bases). V shed 1 base and J shed 7 bases, with 13 bases lying between them. The CDR3 runs 14 residues. Germline assignment: CDR1 MNHEY and CDR2 SVGAGI. The CDR3 sequence: CASSYLLGLGTQYF. CDR3 nucleotide sequence: TGTGCCAGCAGTTACTTGCTGGGGCTAGGGACCCAGTACTTC.

The chain joins TRBV7-2 to TRBJ2-1; 7 bases match TRBD2. This CDR3 region has 17 residues. Germline lookup yields CDR1 SGHTA and CDR2 FQGNSA. J lost 5 bases, V lost 4 bases, and 14 bases had no gene match. CDR3 residues: CASSWGGFRGFNNEQFF. The DNA of the CDR3 is TGTGCCAGCAGCTGGGGGGGTTTCCGGGGATTTAACAATGAGCAGTTCTTC.

The rearrangement links TRBV19 to TRBJ2-3; 9 bases fit TRBD1. CDR3 length equals 17 residues. Germline loops: CDR1 LNHDA, CDR2 SQIVND (reference sequence). The trim removed 5 bases at V and 2 bases at J, leaving 11 bases unmatched. The CDR3 loop is CASSSPPGQGFTDTQYF. The CDR3 DNA reads as TGTGCCAGTAGTTCCCCTCCGGGACAGGGCTTCACAGATACGCAGTATTTT.

V usage is TRBV19 and J usage is TRBJ2-7; 7 nucleotides line up with TRBD1. The ends lost 10 bases at V and 3 bases at J; junction bases unmatched: 12. The germline V gene encodes CDR1 LNHDA and CDR2 SQIVND (reference sequence). CDR3 length: 14 residues. The CDR3, as DNA: TGTGCCACCACGAGAGGGGACAGTGACTACGAGCAGTACTTC. It translates to CATTRGDSDYEQYF.

Points on this clone: The identical CDR3 is also encoded by other nucleotide sequences in the sample. This rearrangement joins TRBV7-7 to TRBJ2-1, with 9 bases identical to TRBD2. V shed 5 bases and J 9 bases; nucleotides not matched to a gene: 5. Germline V CDR1 and CDR2: SSHAT, FNYEAQ (reference sequence). This CDR3 spans 13 amino acids. The DNA for the CDR3 is TGTGCCAGCAGCCTAGAGACTAGCGGTGAGCAGTTCTTC. Residues: CASSLETSGEQFF. Filled out from reference TRBV7-7 and TRBJ2-1, the complete variable domain reads GAGVSQSPRYKVTKRGQDVTLRCDPISSHATLYWYQQALGQGPEFLTYFNYEAQPDKSGLPSDRFSAERPEGSISTLTIQRTEQRDSAMYRCASSLETSGEQFFGPGTRLTVL.

The chain joins TRBV19 to TRBJ2-7, with 8 nucleotides matching TRBD1. Losses at the gene ends were 4 bases for V and 1 base for J; bases not matched to a gene: 3. Germline V gives CDR1 LNHDA, CDR2 SQIVND (reference sequence). CDR3 length equals 14 residues. The CDR3: CASSSGQGSYEQYF. CDR3 coding DNA: TGTGCCAGTAGTAGCGGACAGGGTTCCTACGAGCAGTACTTC.

CDR3 sequence: CASSLVGQGPDTQYF. The CDR3 DNA is TGTGCCAGCAGCTTAGTGGGACAGGGTCCAGATACGCAGTATTTT. J is TRBJ2-3 and V is TRBV7-9; 9 nucleotides line up with TRBD1. The CDR3 covers 15 residues. V shed 1 base, J shed 4 bases, and the junction held 3 bases outside the gene matches. CDR1 SEHNR and CDR2 FQNEAQ come from the germline V gene (reference sequence).

The CDR3 here is CASWGPVYRAETQYF. DNA for the CDR3: TGTGCCAGTTGGGGGCCCGTTTACAGGGCAGAGACCCAGTACTTC. The rearrangement uses TRBV6-4 and TRBJ2-5; possibly TRBD1 for D (6 bases). Germline values: CDR1 MRHNA, CDR2 SNTAGT. Trimming cost V 9 bases and J 4 bases, with 21 bases left between them. This CDR3 has 15 amino acids.

The chain has TRBV4-2 and TRBJ2-5; 7 nucleotides agree with TRBD1. V shed 3 bases and J 2 bases; nucleotides not matched to a gene: 3. The CDR3 has 14 amino acids. CDR1 is LGHNA and CDR2 is YNFKEQ in the germline V gene. This CDR3 reads CASSQGQIQETQYF. The DNA for the CDR3 is TGTGCCAGCAGCCAGGGACAGATTCAAGAGACCCAGTACTTC.

The V gene is TRBV6-5, the J gene TRBJ1-1; D not certain. The length of the CDR3 is 10 residues. Germline lookup yields CDR1 MNHEY and CDR2 SVGAGI. The V gene lost 8 bases and the J gene lost 10 bases, with 11 bases spanning the gap. The CDR3 DNA is TGTGCCAGCCCGGTTGGGAGAGCTTTCTTT. Its protein is CASPVGRAFF.

This clone was counted only a few times. V usage is TRBV6-6 and J usage is TRBJ1-2; TRBD1 agrees at 9 bases. The ends lost 7 bases at V and 4 bases at J; junction bases unmatched: 10. The germline V gene encodes CDR1 MNHNY and CDR2 SVGAGI (reference sequence). This CDR3 is 15 amino acids long. CDR3 bases: TGTGCCAGCACCAACACAGGGGGCGGGTCCTATGGCTACACCTTC. Translation: CASTNTGGGSYGYTF.

The CDR3 loop reads CATGTGDSPLHF. The CDR3 bases are TGTGCCACCGGGACAGGGGATTCACCCCTCCACTTT. The chain recombines TRBV6-5 with TRBJ1-6, with 10 nucleotides matching TRBD1. The V gene's germline CDR1 is MNHEY and CDR2 SVGAGI. V dropped 10 bases and J dropped 8; count of bases not matched to a gene: 2. The CDR3 extends over 12 amino acids.

The chain recombines TRBV3-1 (or the pseudogene TRBV3-2) with TRBJ1-2; 9 nucleotides align to TRBD1. Losses at the gene ends were 4 bases for V and 0 bases for J; bases not matched to a gene: 6. There are 16 residues in the CDR3. CDR1 and CDR2 (germline): LGHDT, YNNKEL (reference sequence). The CDR3 DNA reads TGTGCCAGCAGCCGCTGGGGACAGGGCGCTAACTATGGCTACACCTTC. Translation: CASSRWGQGANYGYTF.

The chain joins TRBV15 to TRBJ2-6; tentatively, D is TRBD2 (5 bases). Trimming removed 0 bases from V and 0 bases from J, with 9 bases in between. In germline, CDR1 is LNHNV, CDR2 YYDKDF (reference sequence). This CDR3 has 17 amino acids. CDR3 sequence: CATSREIAGSGANVLTF. The CDR3 nucleotides are TGTGCCACCAGCAGAGAAATTGCGGGCTCTGGGGCCAACGTCCTGACTTTC.

This clone was recorded only once. The chain joins TRBV19 to TRBJ2-1, with D unresolved. The V end was cut by 7 bases, the J end by 1 base, with 20 bases between. The germline CDR1 and CDR2 sequences are LNHDA and SQIVND (reference sequence). This CDR3 has 17 residues. The CDR3 sequence: CASKNAHRVPSYNEQFF. CDR3 bases: TGTGCCAGTAAAAACGCCCATCGGGTCCCTTCCTACAATGAGCAGTTCTTC.

V and J are TRBV5-8 and TRBJ2-6; D is perhaps TRBD1 (5 bases). Between the trimmed V and J ends, which lost 0 bases and 4 bases, there was a span of 8 bases. Germline CDR1 SGHTS, CDR2 YDEGEE. The CDR3 is 15 amino acids. CDR3 sequence: CASSLGGAGANVLTF. The CDR3 DNA reads TGTGCCAGCAGCTTGGGGGGCGCGGGGGCCAACGTCCTGACTTTC.

This rearrangement joins TRBV7-2 to TRBJ2-3; 7 bases map to TRBD2. The CDR3 has 16 amino acids. V lost 1 base, J lost 6 bases, and 10 bases stayed unmatched. The V gene's germline CDR1 is SGHTA and CDR2 FQGNSA. This CDR3 reads CASSLGVVREQDTQYF. In DNA, the CDR3 is TGTGCCAGCAGCTTAGGGGTAGTGCGGGAGCAGGATACGCAGTATTTT. The variable domain in full, with the rest retrieved from reference TRBV7-2 and TRBJ2-3, is GAGVSQSPSNKVTEKGKDVELRCDPISGHTALYWYRQSLGQGLEFLIYFQGNSAPDKSGLPSDRFSAERTGGSVSTLTIQRTQQEDSAVYLCASSLGVVREQDTQYFGPGTRLTVL.

The genes are TRBV18 and TRBJ2-3, with D possibly matching TRBD2 (6 bases). Trimming took off 3 bases at V and 5 bases at J, with 12 bases between the two ends. The germline V gene has CDR1 KGHSH and CDR2 LQKENI. The CDR3 consists of 14 residues. CDR3 DNA sequence: TGTGCCAGCTCACCTACTCAAGCGGGAGATACGCAGTATTTT. Its translation is CASSPTQAGDTQYF.

V gene TRBV30 combines with J gene TRBJ2-4; unclear D gene. Trimming removed 2 bases from V and 0 bases from J, with 8 bases in between. Germline CDR1 GTSNPN, CDR2 SVGIG (reference sequence). CDR3 length: 14 residues. CDR3 in amino acids: CAWSIGLAKNIQYF. The CDR3 DNA reads as TGTGCCTGGAGTATTGGCCTAGCCAAAAACATTCAGTACTTC.

This clone showed up just once. The CDR3 coding sequence is TGCAGCGTCCTCAACCCTGGGACTTCCGAAGCTTTCTTT. Its protein is CSVLNPGTSEAFF. The chain is built from TRBV29-1 and TRBJ1-1; TRBD1 might be the D (5 bases). Germline V gives CDR1 SQVTM, CDR2 ANQGSEA. The CDR3 has 13 residues. Trimming left V 6 bases short and J 8 bases short, with 19 bases between.

In this sample, this clone turned up once. The CDR3 region is CAWSNRGNSPLHF. The CDR3, as DNA: TGTGCCTGGAGCAACAGGGGAAATTCACCCCTCCACTTT. This chain links TRBV30 with TRBJ1-6, with 7 nucleotides matching TRBD1. Trimming removed 3 bases from V and 7 bases from J; junction bases left unmatched: 3. Germline CDR1 GTSNPN, CDR2 SVGIG (reference sequence). The CDR3 has 13 residues.

The chain uses TRBV19 and TRBJ2-7; 9 positions agree with TRBD1. CDR3 length equals 12 residues. The V and J ends lost 6 bases and 6 bases, in that order; junction bases with no gene match: 3. Germline-derived CDR1 and CDR2 are LNHDA and SQIVND (reference sequence). The CDR3: CASSRTGVEQYF. CDR3 nucleotides: TGTGCCAGTAGCCGGACAGGGGTCGAGCAGTACTTC.

This clone has only one observation. The gene calls are TRBV15 and TRBJ1-3, with unresolved D. Trimming shortened V by 0 bases and J by 0 bases, and 9 bases separated the two germline ends. The CDR3 length is 16 residues. Germline assignment: CDR1 LNHNV and CDR2 YYDKDF (reference sequence). CDR3 sequence reads: CATSRDPGNSGNTIYF. In DNA, the CDR3 is TGTGCCACCAGCAGAGATCCAGGAAACTCTGGAAACACCATATATTTT.